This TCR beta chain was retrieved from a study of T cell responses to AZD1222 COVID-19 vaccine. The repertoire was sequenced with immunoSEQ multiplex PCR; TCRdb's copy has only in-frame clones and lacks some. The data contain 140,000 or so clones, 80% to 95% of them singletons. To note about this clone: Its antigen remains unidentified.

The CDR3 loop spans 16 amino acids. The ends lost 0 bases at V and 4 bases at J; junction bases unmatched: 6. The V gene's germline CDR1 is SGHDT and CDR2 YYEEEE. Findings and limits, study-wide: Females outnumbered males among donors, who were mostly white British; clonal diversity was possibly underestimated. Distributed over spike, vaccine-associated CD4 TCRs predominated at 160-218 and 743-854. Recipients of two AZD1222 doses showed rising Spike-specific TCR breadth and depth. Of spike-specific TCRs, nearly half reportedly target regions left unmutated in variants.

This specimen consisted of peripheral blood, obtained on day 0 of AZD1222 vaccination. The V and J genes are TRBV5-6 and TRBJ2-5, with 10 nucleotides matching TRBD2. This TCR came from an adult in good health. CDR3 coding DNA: TGTGCCAGCAGCTTGGGGGTACTAGCGGGGACAGAGACCCAGTACTTC. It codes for CASSLGVLAGTETQYF.